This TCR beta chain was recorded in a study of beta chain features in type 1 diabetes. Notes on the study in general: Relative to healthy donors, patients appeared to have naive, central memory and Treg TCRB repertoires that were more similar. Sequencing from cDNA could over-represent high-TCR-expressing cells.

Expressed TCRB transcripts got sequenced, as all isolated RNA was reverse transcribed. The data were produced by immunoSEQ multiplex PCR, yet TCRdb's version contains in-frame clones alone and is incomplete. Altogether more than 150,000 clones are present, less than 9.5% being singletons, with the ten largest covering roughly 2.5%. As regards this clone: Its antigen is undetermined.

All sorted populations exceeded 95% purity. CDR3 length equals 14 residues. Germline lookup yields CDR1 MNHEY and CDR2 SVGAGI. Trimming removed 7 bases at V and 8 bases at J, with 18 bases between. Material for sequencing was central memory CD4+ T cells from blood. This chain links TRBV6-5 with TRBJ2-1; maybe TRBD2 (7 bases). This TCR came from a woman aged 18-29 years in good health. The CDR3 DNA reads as TGTGCCAGCACCATTACTTCGGGGGGCGATGAGCAGTTCTTC. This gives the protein CASTITSGGDEQFF.